In this sample, the clone carrying this TCR beta chain turned up once. The table came from immunoSEQ multiplex PCR; TCRdb's copy has only in-frame clones and leaves some out. The sample contains more than 75,000 clones, about 88% of which appear only once. This record comes from a study of OX40 agonist ivuxolimab in advanced cancers. The receptor was derived from an adult with an advanced solid tumor such as melanoma, head and neck, liver or kidney cancer. The sequences come from CD4+ or CD8+ T cells sorted from blood, collected in a trial of the OX40 agonist ivuxolimab.

Written as DNA, the CDR3 is TGTGCCAGCAGCCGAGCGGTTCAAGAGACCCAGTACTTC. It yields the protein CASSRAVQETQYF. This sequence joins TRBV9 and TRBJ2-5; perhaps TRBD2 as D (5 bases). The CDR3 consists of 13 residues. Trimming took off 4 bases at V and 2 bases at J, with 9 bases between the two ends. CDR1 and CDR2 from the germline V gene are SGDLS and YYNGEE.